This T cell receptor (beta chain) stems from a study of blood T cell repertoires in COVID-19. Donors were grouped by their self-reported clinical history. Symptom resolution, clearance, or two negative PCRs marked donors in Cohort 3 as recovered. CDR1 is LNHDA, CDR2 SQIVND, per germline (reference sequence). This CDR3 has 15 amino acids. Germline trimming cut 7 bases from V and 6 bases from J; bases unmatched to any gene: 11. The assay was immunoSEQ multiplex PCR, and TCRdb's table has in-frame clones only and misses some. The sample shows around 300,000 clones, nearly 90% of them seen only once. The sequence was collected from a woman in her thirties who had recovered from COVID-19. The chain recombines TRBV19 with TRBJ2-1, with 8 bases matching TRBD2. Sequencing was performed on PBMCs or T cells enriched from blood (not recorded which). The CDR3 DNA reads TGTGCCAGTACCAACGAAGCGGGAGTGGTCAATGAGCAGTTCTTC. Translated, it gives CASTNEAGVVNEQFF.